These 20 T cell receptor beta chains were all obtained from the same sample, sequenced in a study of CD8 T cells in Susac syndrome. Random hexamers were used to reverse transcribe the RNA input (roughly 0.5 to 1 ug). TCRdb itself ran the immunoSEQ multiplex PCR reads through MiXCR, one entry per CDR3 protein. The data contain a few hundred thousand distinct CDR3 sequences, 65% to 90% of them singletons. Input material: CD8+ T cells from PBMCs. The receptors derive from a human donor with multiple sclerosis.

This sequence joins TRBV19 and TRBJ2-7; 10 bases are shared with TRBD2. CDR1 is LNHDA and CDR2 is SQIVND in the germline V gene (reference sequence). The CDR3 spans 16 residues. Trimming at V came to 2 bases and at J to 5 bases, leaving 9 bases not matched to a gene. The CDR3 nucleotides read TGTGCCAGTAGTATAACTCCGGGACTAGCGACGGACGAGCAGTACTTC. Translation gives CASSITPGLATDEQYF.

This rearrangement joins TRBV7-9 to TRBJ2-7; 7 bases are a match to TRBD2. Germline V gene data show CDR1 as SEHNR and CDR2 as FQNEAQ (reference sequence). The CDR3 extends over 14 amino acids. V lost 3 bases to trimming and J lost 2 bases; unmatched junction nucleotides: 4. The CDR3 protein is CASSFSGLTYEQYF. For the CDR3, the DNA is TGTGCCAGCAGCTTTAGCGGGCTCACCTACGAGCAGTACTTC.

The chain carries TRBV9 and TRBJ2-7, with 11 bases that match TRBD1. The CDR3 loop spans 15 amino acids. Losses at the gene ends were 3 bases for V and 3 bases for J; bases not matched to a gene: 5. CDR1 SGDLS and CDR2 YYNGEE come from the germline V gene. DNA for the CDR3: TGTGCCAGCAGCGGACGGACAGGGGGCATCTACGAGCAGTACTTC. This sequence encodes CASSGRTGGIYEQYF.

The genes are TRBV28 and TRBJ1-2, with D possibly TRBD1 on 5 matching bases. The V gene lost 3 bases and the J gene lost 8 bases, with 7 bases spanning the gap. The CDR3 extends over 11 amino acids. Germline V lookup: CDR1 MDHEN, CDR2 SYDVKM. The CDR3 loop is CASSFGDGYTF. The CDR3 nucleotides are TGTGCCAGCAGTTTTGGGGACGGCTACACCTTC.

The genes are TRBV29-1 and TRBJ2-7, with 9 bases lining up with TRBD2. V was pared by 4 bases and J by 6 bases, with 4 bases of the junction left unmatched. This CDR3 region has 12 residues. CDR1 and CDR2 from the germline V gene are SQVTM and ANQGSEA. The CDR3 here is CSVVAGAGEQYF. The CDR3 DNA is TGCAGCGTTGTAGCGGGAGCTGGCGAGCAGTACTTC.

The CDR3 bases are TGTGCCAGCAGTTTAGTTTCCGGGATCGAGCAGTACTTC. It translates to CASSLVSGIEQYF. The V call is TRBV28, the J call TRBJ2-7; tentatively, D is TRBD2 (5 bases). Trimming left V 2 bases short and J 6 bases short, with 11 bases between. The CDR3 has 13 amino acids. Germline V gene sequence: CDR1 MDHEN, CDR2 SYDVKM.

The chain employs TRBV30 and TRBJ2-3; 12 nucleotides line up with TRBD2. Germline lookup yields CDR1 GTSNPN and CDR2 SVGIG (reference sequence). The CDR3 is made up of 17 amino acids. With 2 bases clipped from V and 2 bases from J, the junction kept 8 bases outside the gene matches. Written as DNA, the CDR3 is TGTGCCTGGAGTCACGGGACTAGCGGGCCCTACACAGATACGCAGTATTTT. This sequence encodes CAWSHGTSGPYTDTQYF.

The CDR3: CSVEGGTGDHSRSYEQYF. CDR3 bases: TGCAGCGTTGAAGGGGGGACAGGGGACCATAGCCGCTCCTACGAGCAGTACTTC. This chain uses TRBV29-1 with TRBJ2-7; 10 bases match TRBD1. This CDR3 is built from 18 residues. Germline V lookup: CDR1 SQVTM, CDR2 ANQGSEA. V lost 1 base, J lost 0 bases, and 12 bases stayed unmatched.

The genes are TRBV4-3 and TRBJ2-1, with 7 bases aligning to TRBD2. CDR1 is LGHNA and CDR2 is YSLEER in the germline V gene. CDR3 length equals 15 residues. The V segment lost 1 base and the J segment 4 bases; nucleotides outside the gene matches: 4. In DNA, the CDR3 is TGCGCCAGCAGCCAAGTGTCTAGCGGATACAATGAGCAGTTCTTC. It specifies CASSQVSSGYNEQFF.

The chain recombines TRBV29-1 with TRBJ2-1, with TRBD1 matching 9 bases. Germline values: CDR1 SQVTM, CDR2 ANQGSEA. Germline trimming cut 5 bases from V and 2 bases from J; bases unmatched to any gene: 4. The CDR3 covers 14 residues. CDR3 nucleotides: TGCAGCGTTCCAGACAGGGGGGCCTACAATGAGCAGTTCTTC. This codes for CSVPDRGAYNEQFF.

This clonotype occurred once. The rearrangement joins TRBV9 to TRBJ2-2; D not resolved. The CDR3 extends over 13 amino acids. Trimming pared 3 bases from V and 6 bases from J, leaving 9 bases between. Germline lookup yields CDR1 SGDLS and CDR2 YYNGEE. DNA for the CDR3: TGTGCCAGCAGCGACTACTTACCCGGGGAGCTGTTTTTT. This sequence encodes CASSDYLPGELFF.

This chain joins TRBV27 and TRBJ1-1; a possible D gene is TRBD1 (5 bases). Between the trimmed V and J ends, which lost 6 bases and 4 bases, there was a span of 12 bases. This CDR3 has 13 residues. Looked up from germline, CDR1 is MNHEY and CDR2 is SMNVEV (reference sequence). The CDR3 DNA follows: TGTGCCAGCAGAATAACAGGAGGCACTGAAGCTTTCTTT. Translation gives CASRITGGTEAFF.

V usage is TRBV15 and J usage is TRBJ2-7, with D perhaps matching TRBD2 (5 bases). The germline V gene encodes CDR1 LNHNV and CDR2 YYDKDF (reference sequence). The CDR3 loop spans 13 amino acids. V was shortened by 0 bases and J by 7 bases, with 10 bases between the two germline ends. The CDR3: CATSRDQVAEQYF. The CDR3 region has the DNA TGTGCCACCAGCAGAGATCAAGTAGCGGAGCAGTACTTC.

The CDR3 region is CASSYSPDRAGYEQYF. The CDR3 DNA is TGTGCCAGCAGTTATTCCCCGGACAGGGCAGGGTACGAGCAGTACTTC. The rearrangement uses TRBV6-5 and TRBJ2-7; TRBD1 matches at 8 bases. V lost 3 bases and J lost 4; bases outside the gene matches: 11. Per the germline V gene, CDR1 is MNHEY and CDR2 is SVGAGI. The CDR3 has 16 residues.

The chain uses TRBV4-3 and TRBJ2-2, with 8 bases fitting TRBD1. The V and J ends lost 5 bases and 4 bases, in that order; junction bases with no gene match: 6. Germline lookup yields CDR1 LGHNA and CDR2 YSLEER. The CDR3 covers 15 residues. CDR3 nucleotides: TGCGCCAGCAGCTACAGGACAGGGTCCACCGGGGAGCTGTTTTTT. This sequence encodes CASSYRTGSTGELFF.

The chain employs TRBV25-1 and TRBJ2-7, with TRBD2 identical over 15 bases. V lost 3 bases and J lost 2; bases outside the gene matches: 8. Germline loops: CDR1 MGHDK, CDR2 SYGVNS. The CDR3 covers 18 residues. The CDR3 sequence: CASSDGTSGRSFTYEQYF. The CDR3 nucleotides are TGTGCCAGCAGTGACGGGACTAGCGGGAGGTCCTTTACCTACGAGCAGTACTTC.

The chain links TRBV30 to TRBJ2-3; no definite D call. V was cut by 1 base and J by 1 base, with 9 bases left in between. The CDR3 spans 14 residues. Germline CDR1 and CDR2: GTSNPN and SVGIG (reference sequence). CDR3 sequence reads: CAWSGPAGTDTQYF. The CDR3 region has the DNA TGTGCCTGGAGTGGCCCGGCGGGCACAGATACGCAGTATTTT.

V and J are TRBV27 and TRBJ2-7, with TRBD2 identical over 9 bases. J gave up 4 bases and V 0 bases, and 1 base lay outside the gene matches. The CDR3 sequence is 14 residues long. Germline CDR1 and CDR2: MNHEY and SMNVEV (reference sequence). The CDR3 region has the DNA TGTGCCAGCAGTTTATCGGCGGGAGGGTACGAGCAGTACTTC. Its translation: CASSLSAGGYEQYF.

This chain links TRBV20-1 with TRBJ2-1, with 9 bases matching TRBD2. The CDR3 is 18 amino acids. Looked up from germline, CDR1 is DFQATT and CDR2 is SNEGSKA (reference sequence). The ends lost 0 bases at V and 4 bases at J; junction bases unmatched: 13. CDR3 in amino acids: CSARESPLSGSWYNEQFF. The DNA for the CDR3 is TGCAGTGCTAGAGAATCCCCCCTTAGCGGGAGTTGGTACAATGAGCAGTTCTTC.

This chain connects TRBV7-8 to TRBJ1-2, with D possibly matching TRBD1 (5 bases). Trimming stripped 3 bases from V and 4 bases from J, with 9 bases between. Germline loops: CDR1 SGHVS, CDR2 FQNEAQ. This CDR3 has 13 amino acids. The CDR3 reads CASSFRDLYGYTF. The DNA for the CDR3 is TGTGCCAGCAGCTTCCGGGACCTCTATGGCTACACCTTC.